This entry concerns a single T cell receptor beta chain. The data derive from a study of metastatic and nonmetastatic thyroid tumors. TCRdb re-clonotyped the PCR reads via MiXCR. Among 15,000 to 20,000 clones listed, approximately 29% were seen once. Each patient came to thyroid surgery without any prior treatment (of any kind). The sequencing input was tumor tissue. This TCR derives from a male donor with papillary thyroid cancer or a benign thyroid nodule (not recorded which). Some clones in this sample may be carry-over from other donors' samples.

The CDR3 here is CASARTLNNNEQYF. In nucleotides, the CDR3 is TGTGCCAGCGCCCGGACCCTAAATAACAACGAGCAGTACTTC. The chain employs TRBV28 and TRBJ2-7; the D is unclear. Trimming shortened V by 8 bases and J by 5 bases, and 19 bases separated the two germline ends. This CDR3 spans 14 amino acids. Germline assignment: CDR1 MDHEN and CDR2 SYDVKM. Full variable domain (outside the CDR3, taken from reference TRBV28 and TRBJ2-7): DVKVTQSSRYLVKRTGEKVFLECVQDMDHENMFWYRQDPGLGLRLIYFSYDVKMKEKGDIPEGYSVSREKKERFSLILESASTNQTSMYLCASARTLNNNEQYFGPGTRLTVT.